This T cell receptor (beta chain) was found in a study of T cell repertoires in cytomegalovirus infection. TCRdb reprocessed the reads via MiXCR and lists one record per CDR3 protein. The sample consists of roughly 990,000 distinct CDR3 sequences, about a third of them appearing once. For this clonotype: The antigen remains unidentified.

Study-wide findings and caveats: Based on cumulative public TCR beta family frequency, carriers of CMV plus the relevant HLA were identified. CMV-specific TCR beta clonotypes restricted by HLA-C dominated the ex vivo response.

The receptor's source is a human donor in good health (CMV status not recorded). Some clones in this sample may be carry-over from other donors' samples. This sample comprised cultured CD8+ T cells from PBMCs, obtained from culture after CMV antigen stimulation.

The CDR3 region has the DNA TGCAGCGTTGAACCCCAGGGGGCGTGGGGGGATGAGCAGTTCTTC. This translates into CSVEPQGAWGDEQFF. The chain carries TRBV29-1 and TRBJ2-1; TRBD1 aligns across 8 bases. This CDR3 has 15 amino acids. Germline trimming cut 2 bases from V and 8 bases from J; bases unmatched to any gene: 11. Germline CDR1 and CDR2: SQVTM and ANQGSEA.